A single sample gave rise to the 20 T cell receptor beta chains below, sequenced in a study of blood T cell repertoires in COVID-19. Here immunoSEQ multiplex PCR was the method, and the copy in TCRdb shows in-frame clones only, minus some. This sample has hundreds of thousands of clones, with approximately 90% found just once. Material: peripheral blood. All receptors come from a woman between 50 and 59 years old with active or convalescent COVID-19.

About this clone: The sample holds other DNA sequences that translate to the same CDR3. CDR3 coding DNA: TGTGCCAGCTCCCCAACAAGGGAGGAGACCCAGTACTTC. This encodes CASSPTREETQYF. The chain recombines TRBV18 with TRBJ2-5, with TRBD2 as a possible D gene (5 bases). Per germline, CDR1 KGHSH and CDR2 LQKENI. V dropped 6 bases and J dropped 5 bases, with 13 bases sitting between them. CDR3 length: 13 amino acids.

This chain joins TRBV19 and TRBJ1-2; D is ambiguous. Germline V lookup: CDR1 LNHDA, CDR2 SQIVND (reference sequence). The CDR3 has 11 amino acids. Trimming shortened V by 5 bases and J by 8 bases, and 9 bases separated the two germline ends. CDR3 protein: CASSHTRGYTF. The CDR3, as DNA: TGTGCCAGTAGTCACACCCGCGGCTACACCTTC.

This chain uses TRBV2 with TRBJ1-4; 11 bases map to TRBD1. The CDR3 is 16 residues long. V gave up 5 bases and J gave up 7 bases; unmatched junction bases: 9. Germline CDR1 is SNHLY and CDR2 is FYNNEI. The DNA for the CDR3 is TGTGCCAGCAGTCTAAGTCCCGGGACAGGGGGTGAAAAACTGTTTTTT. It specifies CASSLSPGTGGEKLFF. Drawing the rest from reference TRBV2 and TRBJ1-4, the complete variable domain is EPEVTQTPSHQVTQMGQEVILRCVPISNHLYFYWYRQILGQKVEFLVSFYNNEISEKSEIFDDQFSVERPDGSNFTLKIRSTKLEDSAMYFCASSLSPGTGGEKLFFGSGTQLSVL.

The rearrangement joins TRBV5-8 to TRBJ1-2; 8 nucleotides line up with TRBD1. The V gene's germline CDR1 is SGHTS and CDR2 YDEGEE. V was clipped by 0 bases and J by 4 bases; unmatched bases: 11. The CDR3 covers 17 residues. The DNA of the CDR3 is TGTGCCAGCAGCTTGGGACAGGGGAGTTGGGTCGGCTATGGCTACACCTTC. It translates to CASSLGQGSWVGYGYTF. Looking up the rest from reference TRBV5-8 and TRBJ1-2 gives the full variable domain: EAGVTQSPTHLIKTRGQQATLRCSPISGHTSVYWYQQALGLGLQFLLWYDEGEERNRGNFPPRFSGRQFPNYSSELNVNALELEDSALYLCASSLGQGSWVGYGYTFGSGTRLTVV.

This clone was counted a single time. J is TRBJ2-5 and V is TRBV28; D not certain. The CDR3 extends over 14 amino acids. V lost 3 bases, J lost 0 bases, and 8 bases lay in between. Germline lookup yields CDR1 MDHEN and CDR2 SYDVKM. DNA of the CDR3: TGTGCCAGCAGTTTGGTCGGAGACCAAGAGACCCAGTACTTC. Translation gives CASSLVGDQETQYF.

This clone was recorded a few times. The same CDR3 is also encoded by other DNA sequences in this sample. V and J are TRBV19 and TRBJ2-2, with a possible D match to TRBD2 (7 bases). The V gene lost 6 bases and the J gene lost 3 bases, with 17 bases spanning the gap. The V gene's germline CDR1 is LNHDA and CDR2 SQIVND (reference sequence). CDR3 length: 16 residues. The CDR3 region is CASRGGGSTYTGELFF. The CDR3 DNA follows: TGTGCCAGTAGGGGGGGCGGGAGTACGTACACCGGGGAGCTGTTTTTT.

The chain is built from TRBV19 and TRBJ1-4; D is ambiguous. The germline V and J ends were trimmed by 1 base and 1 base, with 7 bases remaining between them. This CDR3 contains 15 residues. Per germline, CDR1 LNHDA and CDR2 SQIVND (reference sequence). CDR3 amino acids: CASSIGRGTNEKLFF. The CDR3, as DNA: TGTGCCAGTAGTATAGGGCGAGGAACTAATGAAAAACTGTTTTTT. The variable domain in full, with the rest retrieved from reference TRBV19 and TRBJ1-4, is DGGITQSPKYLFRKEGQNVTLSCEQNLNHDAMYWYRQDPGQGLRLIYYSQIVNDFQKGDIAEGYSVSREKKESFPLTVTSAQKNPTAFYLCASSIGRGTNEKLFFGSGTQLSVL.

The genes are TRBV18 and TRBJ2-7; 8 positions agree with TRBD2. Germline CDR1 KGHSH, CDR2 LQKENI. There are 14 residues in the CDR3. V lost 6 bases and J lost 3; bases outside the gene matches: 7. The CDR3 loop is CASSPGTRSYEQYF. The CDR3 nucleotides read TGTGCCAGCTCGCCCGGGACTAGAAGCTACGAGCAGTACTTC. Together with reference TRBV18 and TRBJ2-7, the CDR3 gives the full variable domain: NAGVMQNPRHLVRRRGQEARLRCSPMKGHSHVYWYRQLPEEGLKFMVYLQKENIIDESGMPKERFSAEFPKEGPSILRIQQVVRGDSAAYFCASSPGTRSYEQYFGPGTRLTVT.

The CDR3 DNA reads TGTGCCAGCAGTGATGACAGAAACAACTATGGCTACACCTTC. Translated, it gives CASSDDRNNYGYTF. The chain uses TRBV25-1 and TRBJ1-2, with a tentative D call TRBD1 (5 bases). This CDR3 is 14 amino acids long. The germline gives CDR1 MGHDK, CDR2 SYGVNS. V lost 3 bases and J lost 2, with 10 bases in between.

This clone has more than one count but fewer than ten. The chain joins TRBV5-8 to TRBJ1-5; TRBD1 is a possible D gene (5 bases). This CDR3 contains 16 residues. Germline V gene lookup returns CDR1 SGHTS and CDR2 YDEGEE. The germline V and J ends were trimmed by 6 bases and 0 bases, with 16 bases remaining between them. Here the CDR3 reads CASNLWTPYSNQPQHF. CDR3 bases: TGTGCCAGCAACCTATGGACACCTTATAGCAATCAGCCCCAGCATTTT.

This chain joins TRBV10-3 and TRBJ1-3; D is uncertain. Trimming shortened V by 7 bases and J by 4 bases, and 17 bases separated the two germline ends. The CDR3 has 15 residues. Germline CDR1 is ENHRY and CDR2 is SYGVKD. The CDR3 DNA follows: TGTGCCATCAAAGACGAGGGTTCAGCCGGAAACACCATATATTTT. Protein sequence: CAIKDEGSAGNTIYF.

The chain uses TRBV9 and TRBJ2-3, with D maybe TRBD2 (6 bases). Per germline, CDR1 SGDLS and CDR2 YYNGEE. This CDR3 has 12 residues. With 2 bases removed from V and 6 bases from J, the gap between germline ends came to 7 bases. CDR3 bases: TGTGCCAGCAGCGTGGGACTCGATACGCAGTATTTT. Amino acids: CASSVGLDTQYF.

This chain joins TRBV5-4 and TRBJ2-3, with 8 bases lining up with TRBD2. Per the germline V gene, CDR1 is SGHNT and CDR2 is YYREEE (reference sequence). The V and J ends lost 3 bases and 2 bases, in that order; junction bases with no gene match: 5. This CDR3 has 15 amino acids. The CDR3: CASSSPAGVTDTQYF. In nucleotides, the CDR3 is TGTGCCAGCAGCTCCCCAGCGGGGGTCACAGATACGCAGTATTTT.

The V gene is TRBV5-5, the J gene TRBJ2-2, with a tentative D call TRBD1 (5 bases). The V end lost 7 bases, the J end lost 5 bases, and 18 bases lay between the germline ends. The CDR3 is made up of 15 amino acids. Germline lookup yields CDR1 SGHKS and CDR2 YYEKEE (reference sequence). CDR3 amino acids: CASVPGQGLTGELFF. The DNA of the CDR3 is TGTGCCAGCGTACCTGGGCAGGGTCTTACCGGGGAGCTGTTTTTT.

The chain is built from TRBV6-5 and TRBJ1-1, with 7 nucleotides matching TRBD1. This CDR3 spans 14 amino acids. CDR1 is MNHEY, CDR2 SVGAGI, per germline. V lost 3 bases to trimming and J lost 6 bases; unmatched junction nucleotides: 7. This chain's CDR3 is CASSYMDRRAEAFF. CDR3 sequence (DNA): TGTGCCAGCAGTTATATGGACAGGAGAGCTGAAGCTTTCTTT.

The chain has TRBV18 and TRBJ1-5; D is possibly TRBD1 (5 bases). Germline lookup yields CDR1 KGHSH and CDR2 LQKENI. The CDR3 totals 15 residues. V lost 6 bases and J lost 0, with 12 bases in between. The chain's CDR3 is CASSQQADSNQPQHF. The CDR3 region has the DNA TGTGCCAGCTCTCAACAGGCGGATAGCAATCAGCCCCAGCATTTT.

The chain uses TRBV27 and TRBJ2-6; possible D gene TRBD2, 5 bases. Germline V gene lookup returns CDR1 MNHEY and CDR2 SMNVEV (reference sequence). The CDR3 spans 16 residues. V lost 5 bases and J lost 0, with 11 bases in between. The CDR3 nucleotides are TGTGCCAGCAGTCGACTACCGGGCTCTGGGGCCAACGTCCTGACTTTC. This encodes CASSRLPGSGANVLTF. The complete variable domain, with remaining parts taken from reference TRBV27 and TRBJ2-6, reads EAQVTQNPRYLITVTGKKLTVTCSQNMNHEYMSWYRQDPGLGLRQIYYSMNVEVTDKGDVPEGYKVSRKEKRNFPLILESPSPNQTSLYFCASSRLPGSGANVLTFGAGSRLTVL.

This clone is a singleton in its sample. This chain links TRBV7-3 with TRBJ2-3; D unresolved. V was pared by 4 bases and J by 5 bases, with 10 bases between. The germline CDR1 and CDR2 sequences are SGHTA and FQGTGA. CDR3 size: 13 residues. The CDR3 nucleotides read TGTGCCAGCAGCTCGAACCCAGGAGATACGCAGTATTTT. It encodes CASSSNPGDTQYF.

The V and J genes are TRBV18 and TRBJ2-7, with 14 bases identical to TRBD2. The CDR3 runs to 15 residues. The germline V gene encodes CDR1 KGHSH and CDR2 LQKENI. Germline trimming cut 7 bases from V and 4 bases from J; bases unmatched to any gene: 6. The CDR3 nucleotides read TGTGCCAGCTTAATGGGACTAGCGGGAGTTTACGAGCAGTACTTC. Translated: CASLMGLAGVYEQYF.

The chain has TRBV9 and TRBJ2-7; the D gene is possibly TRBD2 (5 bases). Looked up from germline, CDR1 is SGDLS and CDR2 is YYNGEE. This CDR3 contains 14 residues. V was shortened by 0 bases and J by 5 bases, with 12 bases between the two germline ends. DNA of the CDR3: TGTGCCAGCAGCGTAGCCGGGGAAGGAAACGAGCAGTACTTC. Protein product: CASSVAGEGNEQYF.